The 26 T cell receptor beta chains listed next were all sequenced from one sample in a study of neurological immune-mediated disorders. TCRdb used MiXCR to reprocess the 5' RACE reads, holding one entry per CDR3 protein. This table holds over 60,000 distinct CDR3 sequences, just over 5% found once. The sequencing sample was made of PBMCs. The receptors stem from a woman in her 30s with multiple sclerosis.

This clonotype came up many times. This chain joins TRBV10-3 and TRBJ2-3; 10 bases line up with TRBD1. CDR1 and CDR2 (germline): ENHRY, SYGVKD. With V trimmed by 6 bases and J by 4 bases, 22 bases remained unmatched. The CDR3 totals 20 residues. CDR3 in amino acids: CAIRTSTGTGATNPPDTQYF. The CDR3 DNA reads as TGTGCCATCAGGACAAGCACCGGGACAGGGGCGACTAATCCCCCAGATACGCAGTATTTT.

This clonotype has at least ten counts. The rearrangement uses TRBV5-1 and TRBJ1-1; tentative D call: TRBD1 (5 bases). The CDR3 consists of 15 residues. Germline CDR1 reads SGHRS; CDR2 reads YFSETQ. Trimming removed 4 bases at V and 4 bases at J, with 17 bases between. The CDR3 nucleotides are TGCGCCAGCAGCCCAGGGCAGGCCATCGGCACTGAAGCTTTCTTT. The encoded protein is CASSPGQAIGTEAFF.

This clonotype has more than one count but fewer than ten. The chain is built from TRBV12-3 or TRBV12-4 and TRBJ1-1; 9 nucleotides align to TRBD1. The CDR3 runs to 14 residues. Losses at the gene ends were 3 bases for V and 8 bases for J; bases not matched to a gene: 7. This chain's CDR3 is CASSFDRGASEAFF. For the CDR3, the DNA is TGTGCCAGCAGTTTTGACAGGGGGGCAAGCGAAGCTTTCTTT.

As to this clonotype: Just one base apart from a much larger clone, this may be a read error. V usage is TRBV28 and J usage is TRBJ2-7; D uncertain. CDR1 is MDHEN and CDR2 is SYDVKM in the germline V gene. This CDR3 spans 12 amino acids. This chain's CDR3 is CDSSLGSGEQYF. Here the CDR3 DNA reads TGTGACAGCAGTTTAGGGTCCGGGGAGCAGTACTTC.

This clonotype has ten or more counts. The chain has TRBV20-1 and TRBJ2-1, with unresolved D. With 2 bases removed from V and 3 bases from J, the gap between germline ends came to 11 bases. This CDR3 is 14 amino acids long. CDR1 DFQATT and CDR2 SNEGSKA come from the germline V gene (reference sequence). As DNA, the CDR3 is TGCAGTGCTAGACACACTGCCCTCTACAATGAGCAGTTCTTC. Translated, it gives CSARHTALYNEQFF.

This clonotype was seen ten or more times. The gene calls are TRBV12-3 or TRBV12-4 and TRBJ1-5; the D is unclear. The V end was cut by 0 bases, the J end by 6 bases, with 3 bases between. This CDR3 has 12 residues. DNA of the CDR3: TGTGCCAGCAGTTTAGCGGTTCAGCCCCAGCATTTT. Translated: CASSLAVQPQHF.

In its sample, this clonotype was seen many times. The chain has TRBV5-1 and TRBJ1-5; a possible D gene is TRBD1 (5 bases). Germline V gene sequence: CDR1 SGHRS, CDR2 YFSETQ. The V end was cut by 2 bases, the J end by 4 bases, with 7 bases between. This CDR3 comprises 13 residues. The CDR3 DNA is TGCGCCAGCAGCTTCGGGGGGAATCAGCCCCAGCATTTT. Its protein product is CASSFGGNQPQHF.

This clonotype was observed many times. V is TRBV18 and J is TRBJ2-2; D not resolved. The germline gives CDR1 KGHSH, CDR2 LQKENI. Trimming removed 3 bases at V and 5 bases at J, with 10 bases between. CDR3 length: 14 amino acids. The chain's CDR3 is CASSPGYGTGELFF. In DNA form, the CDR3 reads TGTGCCAGCTCACCGGGATATGGGACCGGGGAGCTGTTTTTT.

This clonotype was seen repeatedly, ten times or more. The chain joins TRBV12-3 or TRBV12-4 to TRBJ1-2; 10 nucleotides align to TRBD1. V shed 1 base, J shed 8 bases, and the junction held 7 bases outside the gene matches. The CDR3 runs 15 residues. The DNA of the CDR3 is TGTGCCAGCAGTTTAGTTGGGGACAGGGGCGGAGGCTACACCTTC. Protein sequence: CASSLVGDRGGGYTF.

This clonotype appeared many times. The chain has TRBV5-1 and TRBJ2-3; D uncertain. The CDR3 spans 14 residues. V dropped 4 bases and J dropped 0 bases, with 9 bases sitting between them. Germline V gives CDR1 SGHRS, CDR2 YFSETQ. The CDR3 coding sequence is TGCGCCAGCAGCGAGTTATCTAGCACAGATACGCAGTATTTT. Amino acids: CASSELSSTDTQYF.

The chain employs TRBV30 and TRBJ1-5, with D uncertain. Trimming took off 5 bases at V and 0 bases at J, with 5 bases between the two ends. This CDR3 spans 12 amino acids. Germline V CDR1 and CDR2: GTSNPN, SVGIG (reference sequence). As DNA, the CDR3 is TGTGCCTGGGGCTATAGCAATCAGCCCCAGCATTTT. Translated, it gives CAWGYSNQPQHF.

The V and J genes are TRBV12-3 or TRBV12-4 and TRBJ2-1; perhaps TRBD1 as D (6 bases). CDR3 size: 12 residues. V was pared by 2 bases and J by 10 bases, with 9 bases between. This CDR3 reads CASSLQQGEQFF. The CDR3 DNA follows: TGTGCCAGCAGTTTACAACAGGGAGAGCAGTTCTTC.

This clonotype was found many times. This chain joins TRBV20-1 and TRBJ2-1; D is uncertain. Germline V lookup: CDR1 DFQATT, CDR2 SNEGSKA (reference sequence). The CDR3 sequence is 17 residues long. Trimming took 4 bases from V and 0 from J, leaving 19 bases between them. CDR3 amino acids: CSANAYVGSSSYNEQFF. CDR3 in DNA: TGCAGTGCTAACGCATACGTCGGGTCGAGCTCCTACAATGAGCAGTTCTTC.

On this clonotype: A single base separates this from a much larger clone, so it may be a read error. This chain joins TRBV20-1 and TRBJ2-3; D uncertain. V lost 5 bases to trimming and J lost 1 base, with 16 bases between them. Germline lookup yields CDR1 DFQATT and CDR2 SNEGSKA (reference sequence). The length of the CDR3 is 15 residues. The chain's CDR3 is CSAYAPYLGTDTQYF. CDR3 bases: TGCAGTGCTTATGCGCCCTATCTAGGCACAGATACGCAGTATTTT.

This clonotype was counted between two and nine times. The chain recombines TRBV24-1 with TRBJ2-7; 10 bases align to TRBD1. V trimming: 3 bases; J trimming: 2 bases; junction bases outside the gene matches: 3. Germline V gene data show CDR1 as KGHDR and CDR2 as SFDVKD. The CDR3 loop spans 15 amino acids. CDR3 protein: CATSDTGQGAYEQYF. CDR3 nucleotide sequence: TGTGCCACCAGTGATACCGGACAGGGGGCCTACGAGCAGTACTTC.

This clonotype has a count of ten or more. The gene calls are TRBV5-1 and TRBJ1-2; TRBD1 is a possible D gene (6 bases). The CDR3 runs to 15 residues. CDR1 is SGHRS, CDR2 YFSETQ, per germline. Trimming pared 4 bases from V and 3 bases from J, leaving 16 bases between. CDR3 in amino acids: CASSPDSVRDYGYTF. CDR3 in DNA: TGCGCCAGCAGCCCGGACAGCGTTAGGGACTATGGCTACACCTTC. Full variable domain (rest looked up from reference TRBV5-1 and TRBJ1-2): KAGVTQTPRYLIKTRGQQVTLSCSPISGHRSVSWYQQTPGQGLQFLFEYFSETQRNKGNFPGRFSGRQFSNSRSEMNVSTLELGDSALYLCASSPDSVRDYGYTFGSGTRLTVV.

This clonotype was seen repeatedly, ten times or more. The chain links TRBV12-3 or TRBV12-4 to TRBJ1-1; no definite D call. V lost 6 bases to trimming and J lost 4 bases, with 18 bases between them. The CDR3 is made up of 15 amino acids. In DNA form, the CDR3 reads TGTGCCAGCAGCCCCCGTATGGCCATGGGCACTGAAGCTTTCTTT. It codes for CASSPRMAMGTEAFF.

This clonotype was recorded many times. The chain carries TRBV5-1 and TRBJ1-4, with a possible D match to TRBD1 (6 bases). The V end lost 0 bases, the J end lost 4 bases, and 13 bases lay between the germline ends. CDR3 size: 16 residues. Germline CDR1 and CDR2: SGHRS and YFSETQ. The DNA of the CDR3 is TGCGCCAGCAGCTTGGAGCCAGGGGAAGATAATGAAAAACTGTTTTTT. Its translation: CASSLEPGEDNEKLFF.

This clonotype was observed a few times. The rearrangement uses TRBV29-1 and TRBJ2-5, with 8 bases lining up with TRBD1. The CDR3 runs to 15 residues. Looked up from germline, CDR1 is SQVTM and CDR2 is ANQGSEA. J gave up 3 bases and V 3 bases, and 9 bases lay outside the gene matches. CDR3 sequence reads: CSVEPNRGVKETQYF. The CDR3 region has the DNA TGCAGCGTTGAGCCCAACAGGGGGGTGAAAGAGACCCAGTACTTC.

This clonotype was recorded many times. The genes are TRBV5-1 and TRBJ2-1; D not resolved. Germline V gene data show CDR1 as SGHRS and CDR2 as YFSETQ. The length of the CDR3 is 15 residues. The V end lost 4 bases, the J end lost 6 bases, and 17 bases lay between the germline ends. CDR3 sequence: CASSLLANPINEQFF. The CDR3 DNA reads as TGCGCCAGCAGCCTATTAGCTAACCCCATCAATGAGCAGTTCTTC.

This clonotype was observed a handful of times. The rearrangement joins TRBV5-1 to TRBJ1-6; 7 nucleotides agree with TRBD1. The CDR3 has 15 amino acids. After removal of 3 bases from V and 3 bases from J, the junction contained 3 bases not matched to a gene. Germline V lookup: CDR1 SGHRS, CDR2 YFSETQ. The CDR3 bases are TGCGCCAGCAGCTCTGGACAGGTCTATAATTCACCCCTCCACTTT. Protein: CASSSGQVYNSPLHF.

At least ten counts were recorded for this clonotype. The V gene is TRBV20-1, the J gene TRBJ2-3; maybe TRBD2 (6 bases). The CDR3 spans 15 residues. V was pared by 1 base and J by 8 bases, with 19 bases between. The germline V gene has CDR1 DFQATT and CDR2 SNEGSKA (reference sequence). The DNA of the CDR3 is TGCAGTGCTAGAGCCGAAGCCGGGACTCATGCTACGCAGTATTTT. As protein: CSARAEAGTHATQYF.

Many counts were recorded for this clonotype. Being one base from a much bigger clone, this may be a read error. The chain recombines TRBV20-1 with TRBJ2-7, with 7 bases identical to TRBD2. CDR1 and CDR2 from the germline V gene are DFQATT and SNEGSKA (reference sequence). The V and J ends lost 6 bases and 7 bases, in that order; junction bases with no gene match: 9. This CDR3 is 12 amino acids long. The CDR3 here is CSAGEGRREQYF. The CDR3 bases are TGCAGTGCCGGGGAGGGCCGGAGAGAGCAGTACTTC.

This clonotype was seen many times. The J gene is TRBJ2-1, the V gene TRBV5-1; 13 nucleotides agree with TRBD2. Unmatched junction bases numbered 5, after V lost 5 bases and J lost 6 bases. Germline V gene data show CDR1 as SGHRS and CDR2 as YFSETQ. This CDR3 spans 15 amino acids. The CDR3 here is CASSQLAGGGNEQFF. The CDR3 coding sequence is TGCGCCAGCAGTCAACTAGCGGGAGGGGGCAATGAGCAGTTCTTC.

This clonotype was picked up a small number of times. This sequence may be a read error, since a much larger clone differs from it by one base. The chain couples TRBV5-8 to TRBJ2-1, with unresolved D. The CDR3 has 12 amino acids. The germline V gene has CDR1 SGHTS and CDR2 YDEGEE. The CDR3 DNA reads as TGTGACAGCAGCTTGAGTGTTCCTGAGCAGTTCTTC. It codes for CDSSLSVPEQFF.

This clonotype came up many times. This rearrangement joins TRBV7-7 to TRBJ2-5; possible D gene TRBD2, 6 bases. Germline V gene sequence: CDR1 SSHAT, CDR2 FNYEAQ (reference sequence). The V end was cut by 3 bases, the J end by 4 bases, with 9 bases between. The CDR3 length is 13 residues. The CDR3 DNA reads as TGTGCCAGCAGCTTGGAGGGTGCAGAGACCCAGTACTTC. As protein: CASSLEGAETQYF. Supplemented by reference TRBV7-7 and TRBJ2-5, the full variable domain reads GAGVSQSPRYKVTKRGQDVTLRCDPISSHATLYWYQQALGQGPEFLTYFNYEAQPDKSGLPSDRFSAERPEGSISTLTIQRTEQRDSAMYRCASSLEGAETQYFGPGTRLLVL.